This TCR beta chain appears in the sequencing data of a study of CD8+ T cells in alopecia areata. This clone showed up just a few times. RNA was extracted and reverse transcribed into cDNA as the sequencing template. Sequencing was performed with immunoSEQ multiplex PCR; in TCRdb, only in-frame clones are kept and a portion is missing. Among 90,000 to 120,000 clones listed, 84% were seen once. Treatment meaning: oral pan-JAK inhibitor, 5-10 mg twice daily. Peripheral blood, together with lesional scalp punch biopsies, was collected from alopecia areata patients. The source material was CD8+ T cells sorted from blood, sampled at week 24, from a patient treated with tofacitinib. The receptor comes from a human donor with alopecia areata.

CDR3 nucleotide sequence: TGCGCCAGCAGCTCACGCCGAACAATGAAGACCTACGAGCAGTACTTC. It encodes CASSSRRTMKTYEQYF. The chain couples TRBV4-1 to TRBJ2-7; D is ambiguous. This CDR3 is 16 amino acids long. Germline assignment: CDR1 MGHRA and CDR2 YSYEKL. V was shortened by 5 bases and J by 2 bases, with 19 bases between the two germline ends.